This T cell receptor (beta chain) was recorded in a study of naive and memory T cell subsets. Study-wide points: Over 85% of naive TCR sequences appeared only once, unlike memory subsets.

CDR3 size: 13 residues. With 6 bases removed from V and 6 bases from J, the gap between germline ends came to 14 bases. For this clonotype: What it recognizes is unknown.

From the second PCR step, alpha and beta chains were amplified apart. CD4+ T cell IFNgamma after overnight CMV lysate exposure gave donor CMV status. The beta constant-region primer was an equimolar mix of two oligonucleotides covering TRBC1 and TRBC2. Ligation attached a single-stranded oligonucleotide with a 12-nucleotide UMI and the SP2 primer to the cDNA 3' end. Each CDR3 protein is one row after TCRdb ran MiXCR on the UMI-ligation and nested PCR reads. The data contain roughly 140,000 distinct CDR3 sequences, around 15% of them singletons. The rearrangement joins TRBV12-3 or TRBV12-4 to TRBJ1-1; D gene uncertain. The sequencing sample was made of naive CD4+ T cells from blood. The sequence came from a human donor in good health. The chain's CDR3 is CASRSRTHAEAFF. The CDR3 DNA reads TGTGCCAGCAGATCCAGAACCCATGCTGAAGCTTTCTTT.